These T cell receptor beta chains were read from a single sample in a study of T cells in Graves' hyperthyroidism and ophthalmopathy. Each CDR3 protein is one row after TCRdb ran MiXCR on the multiplex PCR reads. The table includes approximately 740,000 distinct CDR3 sequences, around 15% detected once. The sequenced material came from blood. These receptors all come from a woman aged 18-35 years with Graves' hyperthyroidism. Each CDR3 is given with its conserved first and last residue. D genes are given only for firm matches. Clone sizes are given selectively: once, few, many, or a class where the clone is expanded.

d_gene: .
v_gene: TRBV5-1
abundance: .
j_gene: TRBJ1-1
CDR3aa: CASSLEGFRTEAFF
CDR3nt: TGCGCCAGCAGCTTGGAGGGTTTCCGCACTGAAGCTTTCTTT

d_gene: .
v_gene: TRBV19
abundance: few
j_gene: TRBJ2-3
CDR3aa: CASRVPGGRLTDTQYF
CDR3nt: TGTGCCAGTCGTGTCCCAGGGGGGCGACTCACAGATACGCAGTATTTT

d_gene: .
v_gene: TRBV19
abundance: .
j_gene: TRBJ1-1
CDR3aa: CASSIREEFSNTEALF
CDR3nt: TGTGCCAGTAGTATCAGGGAAGAGTTCTCGAACACTGAAGCTCTCTTT

d_gene: .
v_gene: TRBV11-2
abundance: many
j_gene: TRBJ2-1
CDR3aa: CASRTGTSSYNEQFF
CDR3nt: TGTGCCAGCAGAACCGGGACATCTTCCTACAATGAGCAGTTCTTC

d_gene: .
v_gene: TRBV6-1
abundance: .
j_gene: TRBJ2-3
CDR3aa: CASSWDGSDTQYF
CDR3nt: TGTGCCAGCAGTTGGGACGGGTCAGATACGCAGTATTTT

d_gene: .
v_gene: TRBV7-2
abundance: many
j_gene: TRBJ1-2
CDR3aa: CASRNGTVNYGYTF
CDR3nt: TGTGCCAGCAGAAACGGGACGGTTAACTATGGCTACACCTTC

d_gene: .
v_gene: TRBV5-5
abundance: many
j_gene: TRBJ1-2
CDR3aa: CASMGTENYGYTF
CDR3nt: TGTGCCAGCATGGGGACCGAAAACTATGGCTACACCTTC

d_gene: TRBD2
v_gene: TRBV9
abundance: many
j_gene: TRBJ2-5
CDR3aa: CASSVDTSGQETQYF
CDR3nt: TGTGCCAGCAGCGTAGACACTAGCGGACAAGAGACCCAGTACTTC

d_gene: .
v_gene: TRBV11-2
abundance: many
j_gene: TRBJ2-7
CDR3aa: CASSPWVAGSGEQYF
CDR3nt: TGTGCCAGCAGCCCCTGGGTGGCGGGATCGGGCGAGCAGTACTTC

d_gene: TRBD2
v_gene: TRBV30
abundance: many
j_gene: TRBJ2-1
CDR3aa: CAWNSGSRGEQFF
CDR3nt: TGTGCCTGGAATAGCGGGAGCAGGGGTGAGCAGTTCTTC

d_gene: TRBD1
v_gene: TRBV11-2
abundance: many
j_gene: TRBJ2-7
CDR3aa: CASSSGGTGYFYEQYF
CDR3nt: TGTGCCAGCAGCTCAGGAGGGACAGGGTATTTCTACGAGCAGTACTTC

d_gene: TRBD1
v_gene: TRBV30
abundance: many
j_gene: TRBJ2-7
CDR3aa: CAPNGQDSYEQYF
CDR3nt: TGTGCTCCAAACGGACAGGACTCCTACGAGCAGTACTTC

d_gene: .
v_gene: TRBV25-1
abundance: few
j_gene: TRBJ2-1
CDR3aa: CASSPGTFLNEQFF
CDR3nt: TGTGCCAGCAGTCCCGGGACATTTCTCAATGAGCAGTTCTTC

d_gene: TRBD1
v_gene: TRBV11-1
abundance: few
j_gene: TRBJ2-7
CDR3aa: CASSNPDRLNEQYF
CDR3nt: TGTGCCAGCAGCAATCCGGACAGGCTGAACGAGCAGTACTTC

d_gene: TRBD1
v_gene: TRBV27
abundance: .
j_gene: TRBJ2-1
CDR3aa: CASSLSGTGFGSYNEQFF
CDR3nt: TGTGCCAGCAGTTTAAGCGGGACAGGGTTTGGCTCCTACAATGAGCAGTTCTTC

d_gene: .
v_gene: TRBV5-6
abundance: many
j_gene: TRBJ2-3
CDR3aa: CASTLDSTDTQYF
CDR3nt: TGTGCCAGCACCCTCGACAGCACAGATACGCAGTATTTT

d_gene: .
v_gene: TRBV7-3
abundance: many
j_gene: TRBJ2-3
CDR3aa: CASSGSGATDTQYF
CDR3nt: TGTGCCAGCAGCGGTAGCGGAGCCACAGATACGCAGTATTTT

d_gene: TRBD1
v_gene: TRBV18
abundance: many
j_gene: TRBJ2-7
CDR3aa: CASSPRSGQGYEQYF
CDR3nt: TGTGCCAGCTCACCACGCTCGGGACAGGGATACGAGCAGTACTTC

d_gene: .
v_gene: TRBV28
abundance: .
j_gene: TRBJ1-2
CDR3aa: CASQRGLGSYGYTF
CDR3nt: TGTGCGAGCCAGAGAGGCCTCGGGAGCTATGGCTACACCTTC

d_gene: TRBD1
v_gene: TRBV5-4
abundance: few
j_gene: TRBJ1-1
CDR3aa: CASSLTLWTGFTEAFF
CDR3nt: TGTGCCAGCAGCTTGACTCTCTGGACAGGGTTCACTGAAGCTTTCTTT

d_gene: TRBD2
v_gene: TRBV6-1
abundance: few
j_gene: TRBJ2-2
CDR3aa: CASRRTSGRTGELFF
CDR3nt: TGTGCCAGCAGACGGACTAGCGGGCGGACCGGGGAGCTGTTTTTT

d_gene: TRBD2
v_gene: TRBV7-8
abundance: many
j_gene: TRBJ2-1
CDR3aa: CASSSGLAGGFSSYNEQFF
CDR3nt: TGTGCCAGCAGCTCCGGACTAGCGGGAGGTTTTAGCTCCTACAATGAGCAGTTCTTC

d_gene: .
v_gene: TRBV6-1
abundance: few
j_gene: TRBJ2-3
CDR3aa: CASTPLGGVAHTQYF
CDR3nt: TGTGCCAGCACCCCCCTCGGGGGCGTGGCGCATACGCAGTATTTT

d_gene: TRBD1
v_gene: TRBV18
abundance: many
j_gene: TRBJ2-1
CDR3aa: CASSPMGQGYNEQFF
CDR3nt: TGTGCCAGCTCACCAATGGGACAGGGCTACAATGAGCAGTTCTTC

d_gene: .
v_gene: TRBV11-2
abundance: many
j_gene: TRBJ1-2
CDR3aa: CASFGGYTF
CDR3nt: TGTGCCAGCTTCGGGGGCTACACCTTC

d_gene: TRBD2
v_gene: TRBV7-9
abundance: few
j_gene: TRBJ2-7
CDR3aa: CASSLAIGTSGPLEQYF
CDR3nt: TGTGCCAGCAGCTTAGCTATAGGGACTAGCGGACCCCTGGAGCAGTACTTC

d_gene: TRBD2
v_gene: TRBV7-9
abundance: few
j_gene: TRBJ2-3
CDR3aa: CASSSGLAGGLIDTQYF
CDR3nt: TGTGCCAGCAGCTCCGGACTAGCGGGAGGCCTAATAGATACGCAGTATTTT

d_gene: .
v_gene: TRBV11-3
abundance: many
j_gene: TRBJ2-1
CDR3aa: CASSFDPTLNEQFF
CDR3nt: TGTGCCAGCAGCTTCGACCCTACCCTCAATGAGCAGTTCTTC

d_gene: TRBD2
v_gene: TRBV6-5
abundance: few
j_gene: TRBJ2-3
CDR3aa: CASSYTGLAGSTDTQYF
CDR3nt: TGTGCCAGCAGTTACACGGGACTAGCGGGAAGCACAGATACGCAGTATTTT

d_gene: TRBD2
v_gene: TRBV4-1
abundance: .
j_gene: TRBJ2-1
CDR3aa: CASSQDLGLHDNEQFF
CDR3nt: TGCGCCAGCAGCCAAGATCTGGGACTACACGACAATGAGCAGTTCTTC

d_gene: TRBD1
v_gene: TRBV10-1
abundance: .
j_gene: TRBJ2-5
CDR3aa: CASSEEGNRQGNPYF
CDR3nt: TGCGCCAGCAGTGAGGAGGGAAACAGACAGGGAAATCCGTACTTC

d_gene: .
v_gene: TRBV30
abundance: many
j_gene: TRBJ2-7
CDR3aa: CAWSGDGSYEQYF
CDR3nt: TGTGCCTGGAGTGGGGACGGCTCCTACGAGCAGTACTTC

d_gene: .
v_gene: TRBV7-9
abundance: many
j_gene: TRBJ2-7
CDR3aa: CASSLVGRVGTEQYF
CDR3nt: TGTGCCAGCAGCTTAGTGGGACGGGTAGGGACCGAGCAGTACTTC

d_gene: TRBD1
v_gene: TRBV28
abundance: many
j_gene: TRBJ1-2
CDR3aa: CASSPLGTAHYGYTF
CDR3nt: TGTGCCAGCAGTCCACTCGGGACAGCCCACTATGGCTACACCTTC

d_gene: .
v_gene: TRBV28
abundance: .
j_gene: TRBJ1-1
CDR3aa: CASSLPTPTEAFF
CDR3nt: TGTGCCAGCAGCCTCCCCACCCCCACTGAAGCTTTCTTT

d_gene: TRBD2
v_gene: TRBV6-2/TRBV6-3
abundance: many
j_gene: TRBJ2-7
CDR3aa: CASRRGLATNYEQYF
CDR3nt: TGTGCCAGCAGGCGGGGACTAGCCACCAACTACGAGCAGTACTTC

d_gene: TRBD1
v_gene: TRBV24-1
abundance: many
j_gene: TRBJ2-1
CDR3aa: CATTKGAGLNEQFF
CDR3nt: TGTGCCACCACTAAGGGGGCAGGGCTTAATGAGCAGTTCTTC

d_gene: TRBD2
v_gene: TRBV28
abundance: many
j_gene: TRBJ2-7
CDR3aa: CASTPGLAVYEQYF
CDR3nt: TGTGCCAGCACCCCCGGGCTAGCGGTGTACGAGCAGTACTTC

d_gene: TRBD2
v_gene: TRBV4-1
abundance: .
j_gene: TRBJ2-1
CDR3aa: CASSARLAGYNEQFF
CDR3nt: TGCGCCAGCAGCGCGAGGCTAGCGGGGTACAATGAGCAGTTCTTC

d_gene: TRBD2
v_gene: TRBV5-6
abundance: .
j_gene: TRBJ2-1
CDR3aa: CASSLTEGLALYNEQFF
CDR3nt: TGTGCCAGCAGCTTGACAGAGGGACTAGCGCTATACAATGAGCAGTTCTTC

d_gene: .
v_gene: TRBV20-1
abundance: few
j_gene: TRBJ1-5
CDR3aa: CSARETNQPQHF
CDR3nt: TGCAGTGCTAGGGAGACCAATCAGCCCCAGCATTTT

d_gene: .
v_gene: TRBV5-1
abundance: .
j_gene: TRBJ2-5
CDR3aa: CASSLAYRGRETQYF
CDR3nt: TGCGCCAGCAGCTTGGCCTATAGGGGTCGAGAGACCCAGTACTTC

d_gene: .
v_gene: TRBV28
abundance: .
j_gene: TRBJ2-1
CDR3aa: CASSLSFVGRQETQFF
CDR3nt: TGCGCCAGCAGTTTATCATTTGTGGGAAGGCAAGAGACCCAGTTCTTC

d_gene: TRBD1
v_gene: TRBV20-1
abundance: many
j_gene: TRBJ1-1
CDR3aa: CSARAFGQGEAEAFF
CDR3nt: TGCAGTGCTAGAGCCTTTGGACAGGGCGAAGCTGAAGCTTTCTTT

d_gene: TRBD1
v_gene: TRBV2
abundance: once
j_gene: TRBJ1-5
CDR3aa: CASSVGIGTGTQPQHF
CDR3nt: TGTGCCAGCAGCGTTGGGATCGGGACAGGGACTCAGCCCCAGCATTTT

d_gene: .
v_gene: TRBV10-3
abundance: few
j_gene: TRBJ1-2
CDR3aa: CAISRGDSYGYTF
CDR3nt: TGTGCCATCAGTCGGGGAGACAGCTATGGCTACACCTTC

d_gene: .
v_gene: TRBV28
abundance: .
j_gene: TRBJ1-5
CDR3aa: CASIERGKAQPQHF
CDR3nt: TGTGCCAGCATCGAGCGGGGTAAAGCGCAGCCCCAGCATTTT

d_gene: .
v_gene: TRBV2
abundance: many
j_gene: TRBJ2-5
CDR3aa: CASSDFGTQYF
CDR3nt: TGTGCCAGCAGTGACTTTGGGACCCAGTACTTC